This TCR beta chain was retrieved from a study of OX40 agonist ivuxolimab in advanced cancers. Across the whole study: The patients' treatment was ivuxolimab, an agonistic anti-OX40 (CD134) antibody.

Some clones are missing from TCRdb's copy, which holds only in-frame ones; the method was immunoSEQ multiplex PCR. The data hold 50,000 to 65,000 clones, with about 88% observed a single time. Unmatched junction bases numbered 6, after V lost 0 bases and J lost 5 bases. This CDR3 is 15 amino acids long. The germline CDR1 and CDR2 sequences are LGHNA and YNFKEQ. The sample was CD4+ or CD8+ T cells sorted from blood, taken in a trial of the OX40 agonist ivuxolimab. The genes are TRBV4-2 and TRBJ2-7; 8 bases fit TRBD2. This TCR derives from an adult with an advanced solid tumor such as melanoma, head and neck, liver or kidney cancer. CDR3: CASSQDLRGANEQYF. CDR3 DNA sequence: TGTGCCAGCAGCCAAGATCTGCGGGGGGCTAACGAGCAGTACTTC.